These 17 T cell receptor beta chains share one sample of origin, sequenced in a study of T-cell reconstitution after alpha-beta-depleted transplantation in children. Researchers prepared the TCRbeta library using unique molecular identifiers, the study reports. TCRdb independently ran MiXCR on the PCR reads; one entry per CDR3 protein. The repertoire holds hundreds of thousands of distinct CDR3 sequences, with roughly 13% as singletons. The specimen was PBMCs, collected before TCRalphabeta/CD19-depleted stem cell transplant. The origin of the receptors is a girl aged 2 to 9 with congenital amegakaryocytic thrombocytopenia, due to receive a stem cell transplant.

This clonotype came up many times. The V and J genes are TRBV29-1 and TRBJ1-1; no firm D call. Per germline, CDR1 SQVTM and CDR2 ANQGSEA. The length of the CDR3 is 12 residues. The V and J ends lost 4 bases and 3 bases respectively, with 9 bases between them. The CDR3 protein is CSVAPSDTEAFF. Here the CDR3 DNA reads TGCAGCGTTGCGCCGTCGGACACTGAAGCTTTCTTT. Variable domain in full (rest from reference TRBV29-1 and TRBJ1-1): SAVISQKPSRDICQRGTSLTIQCQVDSQVTMMFWYRQQPGQSLTLIATANQGSEATYESGFVIDKFPISRPNLTFSTLTVSNMSPEDSSIYLCSVAPSDTEAFFGQGTRLTVV.

Points on this clonotype: Being one base from a much bigger clone, this may be a read error. The chain is built from TRBV3-1 and TRBJ1-1, with D tentatively TRBD1 (5 bases). This CDR3 has 12 residues. From germline, CDR1 is LGHDT and CDR2 YNNKEL (reference sequence). CDR3 DNA sequence: TGTGCCAGCAGCCAGGGGGTGTCAGAAGCTTCCTTT. Amino acid sequence: CASSQGVSEASF.

This clonotype was found a few times. The genes are TRBV7-2 and TRBJ1-2; D may be TRBD1 (5 bases). CDR1 is SGHTA, CDR2 FQGNSA, per germline. V lost 10 bases, J lost 5 bases, and 14 bases lay in between. The CDR3 is made up of 12 amino acids. The CDR3 DNA follows: TGTGCCAATGGACGGGGCGAATATGGCTACACCTTC. The encoded protein is CANGRGEYGYTF.

This clonotype was seen more than once but under ten times. The chain recombines TRBV4-1 with TRBJ2-1, with D maybe TRBD2 (5 bases). The CDR3 spans 16 residues. Trimming took 0 bases from V and 1 from J, leaving 10 bases between them. Germline V gene sequence: CDR1 MGHRA, CDR2 YSYEKL. CDR3: CASSQETGLSYNEQFF. The CDR3 DNA follows: TGCGCCAGCAGCCAAGAAACGGGATTGTCCTACAATGAGCAGTTCTTC.

This rearrangement joins TRBV12-3 or TRBV12-4 to TRBJ1-2, with D possibly being TRBD1 (5 bases). V was shortened by 5 bases and J by 4 bases, with 17 bases between the two germline ends. This CDR3 contains 15 residues. For the CDR3, the DNA is TGTGCCAGCAGTCCCAGGGCGGTTGTCGGCTATGGCTACACCTTC. Protein product: CASSPRAVVGYGYTF.

This clonotype occurred many times. The chain employs TRBV9 and TRBJ1-1, with D maybe TRBD1 (6 bases). V gave up 4 bases and J gave up 3 bases, with 19 bases separating them. Looked up from germline, CDR1 is SGDLS and CDR2 is YYNGEE. The CDR3 runs 16 residues. CDR3 sequence: CASSPRSGTGYTEAFF. The CDR3 nucleotides read TGTGCCAGCAGCCCCCGTAGTGGTACAGGGTACACTGAAGCTTTCTTT.

V gene TRBV28 combines with J gene TRBJ2-3, with 7 bases that match TRBD1. V was clipped by 8 bases and J by 3 bases; unmatched bases: 8. Per the germline V gene, CDR1 is MDHEN and CDR2 is SYDVKM. This CDR3 comprises 14 residues. This CDR3 is CASLGGGETDTQYF. CDR3 in DNA: TGTGCCAGCCTAGGGGGCGGAGAGACAGATACGCAGTATTTT.

Ten or more counts support this clonotype. The chain has TRBV10-3 and TRBJ2-1; D is unresolved. CDR3 size: 12 residues. The V and J ends lost 0 bases and 5 bases respectively, with 2 bases between them. CDR1 and CDR2 (germline): ENHRY, SYGVKD. The CDR3: CAISESNNEQFF. Written as DNA, the CDR3 is TGTGCCATCAGTGAGTCCAACAATGAGCAGTTCTTC.

This clonotype showed up many times. The rearrangement uses TRBV7-9 and TRBJ2-1; D gene uncertain. Germline-derived CDR1 and CDR2 are SEHNR and FQNEAQ (reference sequence). Trimming removed 4 bases from V and 9 bases from J, with 10 bases in between. The CDR3 has 12 amino acids. In DNA form, the CDR3 reads TGTGCCAGCAGCTCTTTCCACGGTGAGCAGTTCTTC. Residues: CASSSFHGEQFF.

This clonotype has a count of ten or more. The chain links TRBV20-1 to TRBJ2-4, with TRBD2 matching 7 bases. The V and J ends lost 8 bases and 6 bases, in that order; junction bases with no gene match: 19. Germline V gene sequence: CDR1 DFQATT, CDR2 SNEGSKA (reference sequence). The CDR3 sequence is 16 residues long. Here the CDR3 reads CSFIAGGGRALNIQYF. As DNA, the CDR3 is TGCAGTTTCATCGCCGGTGGTGGGAGGGCCTTAAACATTCAGTACTTC.

There are a few counts of this clonotype. V is TRBV20-1 and J is TRBJ2-4; D gene unclear. Deletions cut 4 bases from V and 2 bases from J, with 9 bases between. The V gene's germline CDR1 is DFQATT and CDR2 SNEGSKA (reference sequence). CDR3 length equals 13 residues. The CDR3 loop is CSAKHVSKNIQYF. CDR3 bases: TGCAGTGCTAAGCATGTCTCCAAAAACATTCAGTACTTC.

This clonotype was seen more than once but under ten times. This chain connects TRBV7-8 to TRBJ2-5, with TRBD2 identical over 7 bases. With V trimmed by 5 bases and J by 5 bases, 14 bases remained unmatched. The CDR3 spans 16 residues. Per germline, CDR1 SGHVS and CDR2 FQNEAQ. CDR3 region: CASSERFGGVFETQYF. CDR3 DNA sequence: TGTGCCAGCAGCGAACGATTTGGGGGGGTGTTCGAGACCCAGTACTTC.

This clonotype was observed many times. This chain links TRBV20-1 with TRBJ2-7; D remains unclear. V dropped 3 bases and J dropped 2 bases, with 8 bases sitting between them. This CDR3 comprises 12 residues. Germline loops: CDR1 DFQATT, CDR2 SNEGSKA (reference sequence). DNA for the CDR3: TGCAGTGCTAGGGCAGGACCCTACGAGCAGTACTTC. It yields the protein CSARAGPYEQYF.

The chain recombines TRBV20-1 with TRBJ2-7; the D gene is possibly TRBD2 (5 bases). The ends were cut back, 6 bases at V and 5 bases at J, with 20 bases in the middle. The CDR3 totals 14 residues. Germline V gene data show CDR1 as DFQATT and CDR2 as SNEGSKA (reference sequence). The CDR3 is CSAVGPGTQNEQYF. The CDR3 DNA reads as TGCAGTGCCGTCGGACCGGGAACCCAAAACGAGCAGTACTTC.

V is TRBV12-5 and J is TRBJ2-1; either TRBD1 or TRBD2 may fit D (5 bases each). Deletions cut 1 base from V and 10 bases from J, with 5 bases between. Germline V lookup: CDR1 LGHNT, CDR2 FRNRAP. The CDR3 extends over 11 amino acids. This CDR3 is CASGLGGEQFF. DNA of the CDR3: TGTGCTAGTGGTTTGGGGGGGGAGCAGTTCTTC. The entire variable domain, with the rest obtained from reference TRBV12-5 and TRBJ2-1, is as follows: DARVTQTPRHKVTEMGQEVTMRCQPILGHNTVFWYRQTMMQGLELLAYFRNRAPLDDSGMPKDRFSAEMPDATLATLKIQPSEPRDSAVYFCASGLGGEQFFGPGTRLTVL.

Details on this clonotype: A much more abundant neighbour one base away suggests this may be a read error. Here the CDR3 DNA reads TGCAGTGCTAGGGACAGTTCTGCAACTAATGAAAAACTGTTTTTT. Translation gives CSARDSSATNEKLFF. The rearrangement links TRBV20-1 to TRBJ1-4; D possibly corresponds to TRBD1 (6 bases). This CDR3 region has 15 residues. Per the germline V gene, CDR1 is DFQATT and CDR2 is SNEGSKA (reference sequence). Trimming took 3 bases from V and 0 from J, leaving 11 bases between them.

This clonotype was counted at least ten times. The V gene is TRBV5-8, the J gene TRBJ2-1; 9 positions agree with TRBD2. Germline loops: CDR1 SGHTS, CDR2 YDEGEE. This CDR3 is 13 amino acids long. The V and J ends lost 6 bases and 7 bases, in that order; junction bases with no gene match: 5. CDR3 in DNA: TGTGCCAGCATCAGACTAGCGGCAAATGAGCAGTTCTTC. Protein sequence: CASIRLAANEQFF. Full variable domain (missing parts from reference TRBV5-8 and TRBJ2-1): EAGVTQSPTHLIKTRGQQATLRCSPISGHTSVYWYQQALGLGLQFLLWYDEGEERNRGNFPPRFSGRQFPNYSSELNVNALELEDSALYLCASIRLAANEQFFGPGTRLTVL.